This T cell receptor (beta chain) originates from a study of CXCR3-negative and CXCR3-positive naive CD8 T cells. Study findings and constraints: In both naive subsets diversity was comparably high, whereas memory CD8+ cells showed much lower diversity. The level of CXCR3 expression partially decreased after cryopreservation; the majority of assays used fresh PBMCs. Memory, not naive, CXCR3-negative and CXCR3-positive cells differed in TRBV-TRBJ usage.

UMI-tagged TRB cDNA libraries were built via 5' RACE. From its re-call of the 5' RACE reads, TCRdb lists each CDR3 protein once, without DNA. The sample data list tens of thousands of distinct CDR3 sequences. Points on this clonotype: What it binds is not known.

Germline V CDR1 and CDR2: SEHNR, FQNEAQ (reference sequence). The CDR3 is 16 residues long. Every CD8+ subset sample held approximately 320,000 flow-sorted cells, done in triplicate. The chain has TRBV7-9 and TRBJ1-5; TCRdb lists TRBD1, though no DNA is available to test this call. Sequencing was carried out using memory CD8+ T cells from blood. This sequence originates from a human donor in good health. Some clones in this sample may be carry-over from other donors' samples. The CDR3 spells CASSSGTGDSNQPQHF.